One and the same sample provided the 32 T cell receptor beta chains below, sequenced in a study of CD8 T cells in Susac syndrome. With random hexamers, about 0.5 to 1 ug RNA was reverse transcribed. TCRdb redid the calling of the immunoSEQ multiplex PCR reads with MiXCR, one entry per CDR3 protein. The sample yields 160,000 or so distinct CDR3 sequences, about 90% seen once. The material sequenced was CD4+ T cells from PBMCs. Source of these receptors: a human donor in good health.

The V gene is TRBV19, the J gene TRBJ2-7, with unresolved D. Germline loops: CDR1 LNHDA, CDR2 SQIVND (reference sequence). The CDR3 runs to 16 residues. Trimming cost V 2 bases and J 3 bases, with 17 bases left between them. The chain's CDR3 is CASSIPSGRRIYEQYF. DNA for the CDR3: TGTGCCAGTAGTATACCGTCCGGGCGACGGATCTACGAGCAGTACTTC.

The rearrangement joins TRBV18 to TRBJ1-2; tentatively, D is TRBD1 (6 bases). V was pared by 4 bases and J by 6 bases, with 12 bases between. The CDR3 covers 13 residues. The V gene's germline CDR1 is KGHSH and CDR2 LQKENI. The CDR3 spells CASSLVPGDGYTF. CDR3 nucleotides: TGTGCCAGCTCACTCGTGCCAGGGGATGGCTACACCTTC. Filled out from reference TRBV18 and TRBJ1-2, the complete variable domain reads NAGVMQNPRHLVRRRGQEARLRCSPMKGHSHVYWYRQLPEEGLKFMVYLQKENIIDESGMPKERFSAEFPKEGPSILRIQQVVRGDSAAYFCASSLVPGDGYTFGSGTRLTVV.

The chain carries TRBV3-1 and TRBJ2-1; D gene uncertain. CDR1 LGHDT and CDR2 YNNKEL come from the germline V gene (reference sequence). V was pared by 4 bases and J by 3 bases, with 13 bases between. The CDR3 sequence is 15 residues long. Here the CDR3 reads CASSPGPSYYNEQFF. In DNA form, the CDR3 reads TGTGCCAGCAGCCCTGGCCCCTCCTACTACAATGAGCAGTTCTTC.

In this sample, this clonotype turned up once. The chain recombines TRBV19 with TRBJ2-5; D might be TRBD1 or TRBD2, each matching 5 bases. Deletions cut 3 bases from V and 5 bases from J, with 10 bases between. The CDR3 runs 13 residues. Germline lookup yields CDR1 LNHDA and CDR2 SQIVND (reference sequence). CDR3 protein: CASSIREGETQYF. Written as DNA, the CDR3 is TGTGCCAGTAGTATTCGAGAGGGGGAGACCCAGTACTTC.

A few counts support this clonotype. The rearrangement uses TRBV7-2 and TRBJ2-3, with no clear D. V was trimmed by 1 base and J by 4 bases, leaving 12 bases between them. The germline V gene has CDR1 SGHTA and CDR2 FQGNSA. This CDR3 region has 15 residues. CDR3 in DNA: TGTGCCAGCAGCTTAGAACGGTTTTGGGCAGATACGCAGTATTTT. Amino acid sequence: CASSLERFWADTQYF.

The chain recombines TRBV6-2 or TRBV6-3 with TRBJ1-2, with D perhaps matching TRBD1 (5 bases). Germline V lookup: CDR1 MNHEY, CDR2 SVGEGT. This CDR3 has 13 residues. V dropped 4 bases and J dropped 6 bases, with 12 bases sitting between them. CDR3 bases: TGTGCCAGCAGTTTGACAGACCTCAATGGCTACACCTTC. Translation gives CASSLTDLNGYTF.

The V gene is TRBV28, the J gene TRBJ2-7, with TRBD2 matching over 8 bases. V lost 10 bases, J lost 4 bases, and 9 bases stayed unmatched. This CDR3 is built from 13 residues. From germline, CDR1 is MDHEN and CDR2 SYDVKM. CDR3 bases: TGTGCCACCCTGGAGAGCGGGAGATACGAGCAGTACTTC. This codes for CATLESGRYEQYF.

This clonotype was observed a single time. This chain joins TRBV18 and TRBJ2-7; 10 nucleotides line up with TRBD2. This CDR3 comprises 15 residues. The V segment lost 3 bases and the J segment 6 bases; nucleotides outside the gene matches: 8. Germline CDR1 is KGHSH and CDR2 is LQKENI. CDR3 nucleotides: TGTGCCAGCTCACCGGGAGCGGGAGGGGAGGCCGAGCAGTACTTC. This gives the protein CASSPGAGGEAEQYF.

The J gene is TRBJ2-7, the V gene TRBV5-1; 7 bases match TRBD2. The trim removed 4 bases at V and 6 bases at J, leaving 10 bases unmatched. Germline CDR1 SGHRS, CDR2 YFSETQ. The CDR3 consists of 14 residues. CDR3 coding DNA: TGCGCCAGCAGCCCCGGACTAGAGGAAGGCGAGCAGTACTTC. Its translation is CASSPGLEEGEQYF. The whole variable domain, remainder taken from reference TRBV5-1 and TRBJ2-7, is KAGVTQTPRYLIKTRGQQVTLSCSPISGHRSVSWYQQTPGQGLQFLFEYFSETQRNKGNFPGRFSGRQFSNSRSEMNVSTLELGDSALYLCASSPGLEEGEQYFGPGTRLTVT.

The chain combines TRBV2 with TRBJ1-1; 7 nucleotides agree with TRBD1. V was pared by 8 bases and J by 3 bases, with 6 bases of the junction left unmatched. Germline V gene lookup returns CDR1 SNHLY and CDR2 FYNNEI. This CDR3 is 13 amino acids long. The CDR3, as DNA: TGTGCCAGCGCAAAAACAGGGGACACTGAAGCTTTCTTT. As protein: CASAKTGDTEAFF. Full variable domain (missing parts from reference TRBV2 and TRBJ1-1): EPEVTQTPSHQVTQMGQEVILRCVPISNHLYFYWYRQILGQKVEFLVSFYNNEISEKSEIFDDQFSVERPDGSNFTLKIRSTKLEDSAMYFCASAKTGDTEAFFGQGTRLTVV.

This sequence joins TRBV5-6 and TRBJ2-3; tentatively, D is TRBD1 (5 bases). The V end lost 4 bases, the J end lost 3 bases, and 9 bases lay between the germline ends. Germline lookup yields CDR1 SGHDT and CDR2 YYEEEE. This CDR3 has 13 residues. The chain's CDR3 is CASSVGQTDTQYF. The DNA for the CDR3 is TGTGCCAGCAGCGTGGGGCAGACAGATACGCAGTATTTT.

This chain connects TRBV30 to TRBJ1-2; a weak D match, TRBD1 (5 bases). The germline V gene encodes CDR1 GTSNPN and CDR2 SVGIG (reference sequence). The CDR3 sequence is 12 residues long. Trimming left V 2 bases short and J 2 bases short, with 6 bases between. The CDR3, as DNA: TGTGCCTGGAGTCGGGGGAACTATGGCTACACCTTC. Amino acid sequence: CAWSRGNYGYTF.

The chain combines TRBV6-2 or TRBV6-3 with TRBJ1-1, with 7 bases that match TRBD1. V lost 2 bases and J lost 11; bases outside the gene matches: 8. Germline CDR1 MNHEY, CDR2 SVGEGT. The CDR3 is 13 residues long. The CDR3 nucleotides are TGTGCCAGCAGTTACCCGCCCGCCAGGGGGGCTTTCTTT. Its protein product is CASSYPPARGAFF.

This clonotype was seen just once. The V gene is TRBV18, the J gene TRBJ2-4; 11 bases align to TRBD2. Germline values: CDR1 KGHSH, CDR2 LQKENI. J gave up 4 bases and V 3 bases, and 5 bases lay outside the gene matches. The CDR3 has 16 amino acids. CDR3 in amino acids: CASSPPSSGRKNIQYF. The CDR3, as DNA: TGTGCCAGCTCACCCCCGTCTAGCGGGAGGAAAAACATTCAGTACTTC.

The rearrangement links TRBV4-1 to TRBJ2-6, with a tentative D call TRBD1 (5 bases). Trimming shortened V by 4 bases and J by 2 bases, and 15 bases separated the two germline ends. This CDR3 has 17 residues. From germline, CDR1 is MGHRA and CDR2 YSYEKL. The CDR3 reads CASSRGPMGPGANVLTF. The CDR3 region has the DNA TGCGCCAGCAGCCGTGGACCCATGGGGCCTGGGGCCAACGTCCTGACTTTC.

The chain is built from TRBV5-1 and TRBJ2-7; TRBD2 agrees at 15 bases. The V and J ends lost 0 bases and 8 bases, in that order; junction bases with no gene match: 12. CDR1 and CDR2 from the germline V gene are SGHRS and YFSETQ. The CDR3 has 18 residues. DNA of the CDR3: TGCGCCAGCAGCTTGGATCCCGGGACTAGCGGGGGGCCGCAGAAGCAGTACTTC. This encodes CASSLDPGTSGGPQKQYF.

The CDR3 here is CASSVQEANEQFF. CDR3 nucleotides: TGCGCCAGCAGTGTCCAAGAGGCGAATGAGCAGTTCTTC. The chain joins TRBV10-1 to TRBJ2-1; D ambiguous. The CDR3 spans 13 residues. V dropped 4 bases and J dropped 7 bases, with 11 bases sitting between them. CDR1 is WNHNN and CDR2 is SYGVQD in the germline V gene (reference sequence).

The genes are TRBV20-1 and TRBJ2-3; D is undetermined. CDR1 and CDR2 (germline): DFQATT, SNEGSKA (reference sequence). The V gene lost 0 bases and the J gene lost 6 bases, with 4 bases spanning the gap. CDR3 length equals 11 residues. As DNA, the CDR3 is TGCAGTGCTAGAGATCTCGATACGCAGTATTTT. It codes for CSARDLDTQYF.

The chain uses TRBV6-5 and TRBJ2-6; D is undetermined. Trimming stripped 1 base from V and 0 bases from J, with 7 bases between. This CDR3 contains 16 residues. Germline CDR1 and CDR2: MNHEY and SVGAGI. CDR3 sequence: CASSYWAGSGANVLTF. CDR3 sequence (DNA): TGTGCCAGCAGTTACTGGGCCGGCTCTGGGGCCAACGTCCTGACTTTC.

CDR3 nucleotides: TGCAGTGCTAGCACTAGTCCCGGGCAGCCCCAGCATTTT. Its translation: CSASTSPGQPQHF. The V gene is TRBV20-1, the J gene TRBJ1-5; D call uncertain. There are 13 residues in the CDR3. Germline lookup yields CDR1 DFQATT and CDR2 SNEGSKA (reference sequence). V lost 3 bases, J lost 7 bases, and 13 bases lay in between.

The chain couples TRBV28 to TRBJ2-2; perhaps D is TRBD1 or TRBD2 (5 bases each). Germline V gene data show CDR1 as MDHEN and CDR2 as SYDVKM. Trimming took off 8 bases at V and 12 bases at J, with 13 bases between the two ends. The CDR3 extends over 11 amino acids. CDR3 in DNA: TGTGCCAGCCGCTACCGGGACCAGCTGTTTTTT. It encodes CASRYRDQLFF.

The CDR3 loop reads CASSPRDRIAEAFF. CDR3 bases: TGTGCCAGCAGTCCTCGGGACAGGATCGCTGAAGCTTTCTTT. This sequence joins TRBV6-5 and TRBJ1-1; TRBD1 agrees at 8 bases. This CDR3 region has 14 residues. Germline lookup yields CDR1 MNHEY and CDR2 SVGAGI. Trimming at V came to 5 bases and at J to 6 bases, leaving 8 bases not matched to a gene.

The CDR3 sequence is CASSEGIAVAKNIQYF. CDR3 coding DNA: TGTGCCAGCAGTGAAGGGATAGCGGTAGCCAAAAACATTCAGTACTTC. The rearrangement uses TRBV2 and TRBJ2-4, with a tentative D call TRBD2 (6 bases). Germline V gene sequence: CDR1 SNHLY, CDR2 FYNNEI. Trimming stripped 1 base from V and 0 bases from J, with 10 bases between. The CDR3 totals 16 residues.

The chain joins TRBV27 to TRBJ1-5; a weak D match, TRBD1 (5 bases). Germline values: CDR1 MNHEY, CDR2 SMNVEV (reference sequence). V was shortened by 1 base and J by 5 bases, with 9 bases between the two germline ends. This CDR3 region has 14 residues. CDR3 protein: CASSLYAGYQPQHF. CDR3 DNA sequence: TGTGCCAGCAGTTTATATGCAGGGTATCAGCCCCAGCATTTT.

The chain recombines TRBV6-5 with TRBJ2-6; 8 nucleotides agree with TRBD1. Trimming removed 1 base from V and 15 bases from J; junction bases left unmatched: 11. Germline assignment: CDR1 MNHEY and CDR2 SVGAGI. This CDR3 comprises 15 residues. CDR3 nucleotide sequence: TGTGCCAGCAGTTACTATCCTGGGACAGGCCTAACCCTGACTTTC. Translated, it gives CASSYYPGTGLTLTF.

The chain uses TRBV7-9 and TRBJ2-1, with 7 bases lining up with TRBD2. The trim removed 5 bases at V and 12 bases at J, leaving 10 bases unmatched. The CDR3 contains 13 residues. The germline V gene has CDR1 SEHNR and CDR2 FQNEAQ (reference sequence). CDR3 region: CASSPMGGSRQFF. CDR3 bases: TGTGCCAGCAGCCCGATGGGAGGGAGTCGGCAGTTCTTC.

The chain employs TRBV3-1 and TRBJ2-7; D remains unclear. Trimming pared 4 bases from V and 5 bases from J, leaving 6 bases between. The CDR3 spans 11 residues. Germline CDR1 reads LGHDT; CDR2 reads YNNKEL (reference sequence). CDR3 bases: TGTGCCAGCAGCCTTCTCCACGAGCAGTACTTC. Protein: CASSLLHEQYF.

J is TRBJ2-3 and V is TRBV7-2; D ambiguous. The germline gives CDR1 SGHTA, CDR2 FQGNSA. There are 14 residues in the CDR3. The V gene lost 5 bases and the J gene lost 2 bases, with 11 bases spanning the gap. CDR3 region: CASSPGYATDTQYF. DNA of the CDR3: TGTGCCAGCAGCCCCGGATACGCCACAGATACGCAGTATTTT.

The gene calls are TRBV4-3 and TRBJ2-4; D is perhaps TRBD2 (6 bases). V was clipped by 0 bases and J by 5 bases, with 11 bases between them. The germline V gene encodes CDR1 LGHNA and CDR2 YSLEER. The CDR3 runs 15 residues. CDR3 in DNA: TGCGCCAGCAGCCAAGAAGGCAGGGAGGAAAACATTCAGTACTTC. It codes for CASSQEGREENIQYF.

This clonotype was counted a single time. The rearrangement links TRBV11-1 to TRBJ2-7; TRBD2 might be the D (5 bases). Trimming pared 1 base from V and 0 bases from J, leaving 10 bases between. Looked up from germline, CDR1 is SGHAT and CDR2 is FQDESV (reference sequence). This CDR3 has 15 amino acids. CDR3: CASSLVATSSYEQYF. The CDR3, as DNA: TGTGCCAGCAGCTTAGTAGCGACGAGCTCCTACGAGCAGTACTTC.

The chain couples TRBV29-1 to TRBJ1-2, with a tentative D call TRBD1 (6 bases). The CDR3 loop spans 11 amino acids. Germline V lookup: CDR1 SQVTM, CDR2 ANQGSEA. Deletions cut 4 bases from V and 8 bases from J, with 11 bases between. This chain's CDR3 is CSVGNREGYTF. DNA for the CDR3: TGCAGCGTTGGGAACAGGGAGGGCTACACCTTC.

This rearrangement joins TRBV5-1 to TRBJ1-1, with TRBD1 as a possible D gene (6 bases). Germline V gene lookup returns CDR1 SGHRS and CDR2 YFSETQ. V was pared by 1 base and J by 7 bases, with 14 bases between. The CDR3 runs to 14 residues. This CDR3 reads CASSLWGGRNEAFF. The CDR3 DNA reads TGCGCCAGCAGCTTGTGGGGGGGCCGCAATGAAGCTTTCTTT. Using reference TRBV5-1 and TRBJ1-1 for the parts outside the CDR3, the full variable domain is KAGVTQTPRYLIKTRGQQVTLSCSPISGHRSVSWYQQTPGQGLQFLFEYFSETQRNKGNFPGRFSGRQFSNSRSEMNVSTLELGDSALYLCASSLWGGRNEAFFGQGTRLTVV.